A single sample is the source of the 28 T cell receptor beta chains below, sequenced in a study of synovial regulatory T cells in juvenile arthritis. TCRdb keeps only in-frame clones here, not all; method: immunoSEQ multiplex PCR. This repertoire includes about 10,000 clones. Sequencing was performed on Treg cells from blood. Subset of the sample: remaining (HLA-DR-negative) circulating blood Treg cells. The receptor set was obtained from a donor younger than 30 with juvenile idiopathic arthritis.

The chain couples TRBV5-1 to TRBJ2-7; TCRdb indicates TRBD2, and absent DNA this call remains unverified. The CDR3 is 17 residues long. The DNA sequence is not available. Germline CDR1 SGHRS, CDR2 YFSETQ. This CDR3 is CASSLSWTSGSSYEQYF.

V gene TRBV10-3 combines with J gene TRBJ1-2; TCRdb returns TRBD1, unconfirmable since there is no DNA. Germline values: CDR1 ENHRY, CDR2 SYGVKD. The CDR3 is 14 amino acids. No DNA is given. The CDR3 reads CAISDIGQVYGYTF.

The chain's CDR3 is CASSIGTNYGYTF. The chain employs TRBV19 and TRBJ1-2; TCRdb's D call of TRBD1 is untestable without DNA. CDR3 length: 13 residues. This entry has no DNA. Germline loops: CDR1 LNHDA, CDR2 SQIVND (reference sequence).

The V call is TRBV18, the J call TRBJ1-2; TCRdb designates TRBD1, a call that cannot be tested without DNA. The CDR3 length is 13 residues. No DNA accompanies this entry. Germline V gives CDR1 KGHSH, CDR2 LQKENI. The CDR3 is CASSFVAGEGYTF. The complete variable domain, with remaining parts taken from reference TRBV18 and TRBJ1-2, reads NAGVMQNPRHLVRRRGQEARLRCSPMKGHSHVYWYRQLPEEGLKFMVYLQKENIIDESGMPKERFSAEFPKEGPSILRIQQVVRGDSAAYFCASSFVAGEGYTFGSGTRLTVV.

This rearrangement joins TRBV6-6 to TRBJ1-2; TCRdb proposes TRBD1, but this gene call is untestable without DNA. The V gene's germline CDR1 is MNHNY and CDR2 SVGAGI (reference sequence). The CDR3 sequence is 12 residues long. This entry has no DNA. The CDR3: CATLLQGRGYTF.

V gene TRBV6-1 combines with J gene TRBJ1-2. The CDR3 is 12 residues long. DNA was not recorded. Germline V CDR1 and CDR2: MNHNS, SASEGT. CDR3 residues: CASSEGWNGYTF.

The genes are TRBV2 and TRBJ1-2; TCRdb calls TRBD1, which cannot be checked without DNA. Germline V gene sequence: CDR1 SNHLY, CDR2 FYNNEI. The CDR3 contains 14 residues. No nucleotide data were recorded. CDR3 loop: CASRTDRGPHGYTF.

The chain links TRBV2 to TRBJ2-4; the TCRdb D gene call, TRBD1, has no DNA to confirm it. This CDR3 has 14 amino acids. Nucleotide data are not available. The germline gives CDR1 SNHLY, CDR2 FYNNEI. The CDR3 loop is CASSLQIAKNIQYF.

The V gene is TRBV10-3, the J gene TRBJ1-5; TCRdb calls TRBD1, which cannot be checked without DNA. Germline V gene lookup returns CDR1 ENHRY and CDR2 SYGVKD. This CDR3 contains 14 residues. No DNA was logged. Here the CDR3 reads CAISRSGPNQPQHF.

The CDR3: CASSPYANYEQYF. The rearrangement joins TRBV5-1 to TRBJ2-7. There are 13 residues in the CDR3. The entry carries no DNA sequence. Germline CDR1 is SGHRS and CDR2 is YFSETQ.

The V and J genes are TRBV27 and TRBJ1-4; TCRdb returns TRBD1, unconfirmable since there is no DNA. Per the germline V gene, CDR1 is MNHEY and CDR2 is SMNVEV (reference sequence). The CDR3 sequence is 14 residues long. DNA is not recorded here. CDR3: CASRRTGWDEKLFF.

V is TRBV4-2 and J is TRBJ2-3; the TRBD2 assignment by TCRdb is unverifiable without DNA. Germline V gives CDR1 LGHNA, CDR2 YNFKEQ. The CDR3 runs to 15 residues. No DNA sequence was recorded. The CDR3 reads CASSQSSTSTDTQYF.

The chain joins TRBV29-1 to TRBJ1-1; TCRdb proposes TRBD1, but this gene call is untestable without DNA. The germline CDR1 and CDR2 sequences are SQVTM and ANQGSEA. This CDR3 has 13 residues. No DNA sequence was recorded. The CDR3 loop reads CSVSRGMNTEAFF.

The V and J genes are TRBV19 and TRBJ1-3; the D gene TCRdb calls, TRBD1, cannot be checked with no DNA. Germline V gene sequence: CDR1 LNHDA, CDR2 SQIVND (reference sequence). The CDR3 runs to 17 residues. Nucleotide data are not available. The CDR3 sequence is CASSIYTGQGGRNTIYF. The variable domain in full, completed from reference TRBV19 and TRBJ1-3, reads DGGITQSPKYLFRKEGQNVTLSCEQNLNHDAMYWYRQDPGQGLRLIYYSQIVNDFQKGDIAEGYSVSREKKESFPLTVTSAQKNPTAFYLCASSIYTGQGGRNTIYFGEGSWLTVV.

This chain joins TRBV7-9 and TRBJ1-6. This CDR3 has 14 amino acids. No DNA is given. Germline assignment: CDR1 SEHNR and CDR2 FQNEAQ (reference sequence). Here the CDR3 reads CASSSSGTGSPLHF.

The gene calls are TRBV4-3 and TRBJ1-6; TCRdb reports TRBD1, a call that lacks DNA to check it against. The CDR3 length is 13 residues. No DNA appears here. Germline V lookup: CDR1 LGHNA, CDR2 YSLEER. The CDR3 is CASSQEGSGLLHF.

V is TRBV5-1 and J is TRBJ1-6; TCRdb's D call, TRBD1, is unchecked because there is no DNA. The CDR3 has 16 amino acids. The DNA sequence is not available. CDR1 and CDR2 from the germline V gene are SGHRS and YFSETQ. CDR3 in amino acids: CASSPRERGYNSPLHF.

The chain employs TRBV19 and TRBJ1-1. Germline values: CDR1 LNHDA, CDR2 SQIVND (reference sequence). The length of the CDR3 is 12 residues. No coding sequence is recorded. CDR3: CASSMGRTAAFF.

This rearrangement joins TRBV5-6 to TRBJ1-2. Per the germline V gene, CDR1 is SGHDT and CDR2 is YYEEEE. The CDR3 consists of 15 residues. No DNA is listed. The CDR3 reads CASSAYSDSYYGYTF.

The rearrangement links TRBV6-5 to TRBJ2-2; there is no DNA to check the TCRdb D call of TRBD1. This CDR3 region has 15 residues. This entry has no DNA. Germline assignment: CDR1 MNHEY and CDR2 SVGAGI. CDR3 sequence reads: CASSPQGVLPGELFF.

This sequence joins TRBV7-9 and TRBJ1-1. This CDR3 has 15 amino acids. A DNA sequence was not provided. CDR1 and CDR2 from the germline V gene are SEHNR and FQNEAQ (reference sequence). CDR3 residues: CASSLDIAGVTEAFF.

J is TRBJ1-1 and V is TRBV4-1. The V gene's germline CDR1 is MGHRA and CDR2 YSYEKL. CDR3 length equals 19 residues. DNA is not on record. CDR3 sequence reads: CASSQEIIGGHTRNTEAFF.

This chain links TRBV19 with TRBJ1-1; the D call from TCRdb, TRBD1, cannot be confirmed without DNA. The V gene's germline CDR1 is LNHDA and CDR2 SQIVND (reference sequence). There are 13 residues in the CDR3. No DNA sequence was recorded. CDR3 sequence: CASSRGGAGEAFF.

The chain recombines TRBV28 with TRBJ1-4; the TCRdb call, TRBD1, lacks DNA for checking. Germline CDR1 reads MDHEN; CDR2 reads SYDVKM. The CDR3 contains 14 residues. The entry carries no DNA sequence. The CDR3 region is CASKGQGVTEKLFF. The variable domain in full, completed from reference TRBV28 and TRBJ1-4, reads DVKVTQSSRYLVKRTGEKVFLECVQDMDHENMFWYRQDPGLGLRLIYFSYDVKMKEKGDIPEGYSVSREKKERFSLILESASTNQTSMYLCASKGQGVTEKLFFGSGTQLSVL.

The V gene is TRBV4-1, the J gene TRBJ1-1. Germline CDR1 and CDR2: MGHRA and YSYEKL. This CDR3 region has 19 residues. DNA for this receptor is not on file. CDR3 residues: CASSQEINRRGRMNTEAFF.

The chain joins TRBV19 to TRBJ1-2. The germline gives CDR1 LNHDA, CDR2 SQIVND (reference sequence). The CDR3 has 14 amino acids. DNA for this receptor is not on file. This CDR3 is CASSIAGGGYGYTF.

V and J are TRBV6-1 and TRBJ1-3. CDR1 and CDR2 from the germline V gene are MNHNS and SASEGT. The CDR3 is 15 residues long. DNA for this receptor is not on file. The CDR3 reads CASSDPGLSGNTIYF.

CDR3 in amino acids: CASSLRGYVTEAFF. The chain couples TRBV28 to TRBJ1-1. The CDR3 contains 14 residues. No DNA sequence is on record. The germline V gene encodes CDR1 MDHEN and CDR2 SYDVKM.